The 30 T cell receptor beta chains below were found in one sample sequenced in a study of T cells in Graves' hyperthyroidism and ophthalmopathy. RNA transcripts gave rise to amplified TCR beta CDR3 regions. The HTBI primer set was used in a first-round RT-PCR of the TCR CDR3. MiXCR, run by TCRdb on the multiplex PCR reads, gives a single entry per CDR3 protein. The table lists approximately 370,000 distinct CDR3 sequences, roughly a sixth of them singletons, with 30% to 35% in the top ten. Sequencing was done on a sample of blood. The receptors were sampled from a woman in her twenties or thirties with Graves' hyperthyroidism that later progressed to Graves' ophthalmopathy.

Many counts were recorded for this clonotype. The chain recombines TRBV28 with TRBJ2-7; D is undetermined. The CDR3 sequence is 13 residues long. Trimming stripped 3 bases from V and 6 bases from J, with 12 bases between. The germline V gene encodes CDR1 MDHEN and CDR2 SYDVKM. The CDR3 sequence: CASSFGVGGEQYF. The CDR3 nucleotides read TGTGCCAGCAGTTTTGGGGTGGGTGGCGAGCAGTACTTC. The complete variable domain, with remaining parts taken from reference TRBV28 and TRBJ2-7, reads DVKVTQSSRYLVKRTGEKVFLECVQDMDHENMFWYRQDPGLGLRLIYFSYDVKMKEKGDIPEGYSVSREKKERFSLILESASTNQTSMYLCASSFGVGGEQYFGPGTRLTVT.

A remark on this clonotype: This CDR3 is missing its conserved last phenylalanine or tryptophan, likely due to a read error. The gene calls are TRBV7-9 and TRBJ2-1; 9 nucleotides match TRBD2. V lost 5 bases and J lost 0; bases outside the gene matches: 5. Germline V gives CDR1 SEHNR, CDR2 FQNEAQ (reference sequence). There are 16 residues in the CDR3. CDR3: CASSPTLAGSYNEQFL. The CDR3, as DNA: TGTGCCAGCAGCCCAACACTAGCGGGCTCCTACAATGAGCAGTTCCTC.

This clonotype occurred many times. The chain has TRBV12-3 or TRBV12-4 and TRBJ2-3; D might be TRBD1 (5 bases). V was clipped by 5 bases and J by 7 bases, with 19 bases between them. CDR3 length: 15 residues. In DNA form, the CDR3 reads TGTGCCAGCAGTCCTCAGCGCGCAGGGTTAAATACGCAGTATTTT. This gives the protein CASSPQRAGLNTQYF.

The chain carries TRBV10-1 and TRBJ2-1; 8 bases are a match to TRBD1. The CDR3 is 14 amino acids. Germline V gene data show CDR1 as WNHNN and CDR2 as SYGVQD (reference sequence). V was clipped by 4 bases and J by 3 bases; unmatched bases: 2. The CDR3 reads CASSAGTGYNEQFF. The CDR3 DNA is TGCGCCAGCAGTGCCGGGACAGGCTACAATGAGCAGTTCTTC.

This clonotype was observed many times. V gene TRBV12-3 or TRBV12-4 combines with J gene TRBJ1-1; no firm D call. The CDR3 spans 13 residues. V lost 4 bases and J lost 4, with 10 bases in between. CDR3 sequence reads: CASSSLASTEAFF. DNA for the CDR3: TGTGCCAGCAGTTCGCTGGCGAGCACTGAAGCTTTCTTT.

In this sample, this clonotype turned up many times. This rearrangement joins TRBV7-9 to TRBJ1-2, with D possibly matching TRBD1 (5 bases). The CDR3 runs 17 residues. The V end was cut by 3 bases, the J end by 3 bases, with 20 bases between. Germline lookup yields CDR1 SEHNR and CDR2 FQNEAQ (reference sequence). The CDR3 loop is CASSLSGTAQTHYGYTF. In DNA, the CDR3 is TGTGCCAGCAGCTTGTCCGGGACCGCGCAAACCCACTATGGCTACACCTTC.

This clonotype appeared many times. CDR3 in DNA: TGCGCCAGCAGGCCCGCTGGAGTTTACAATGAGCAGTTCTTC. The encoded protein is CASRPAGVYNEQFF. The chain employs TRBV10-2 and TRBJ2-1; D remains unclear. The CDR3 is made up of 14 amino acids. V dropped 6 bases and J dropped 4 bases, with 13 bases sitting between them. Germline V gene sequence: CDR1 WSHSY, CDR2 SAAADI.

Many counts were recorded for this clonotype. This chain connects TRBV19 to TRBJ1-5, with 9 bases identical to TRBD1. CDR1 is LNHDA, CDR2 SQIVND, per germline (reference sequence). The trim removed 11 bases at V and 5 bases at J, leaving 7 bases unmatched. This CDR3 is built from 13 residues. CDR3: CAAGQGMDQPQHF. CDR3 coding DNA: TGTGCCGCAGGACAGGGGATGGATCAGCCCCAGCATTTT. The full variable domain, its missing parts supplied by reference TRBV19 and TRBJ1-5, is DGGITQSPKYLFRKEGQNVTLSCEQNLNHDAMYWYRQDPGQGLRLIYYSQIVNDFQKGDIAEGYSVSREKKESFPLTVTSAQKNPTAFYLCAAGQGMDQPQHFGDGTRLSIL.

A few counts support this clonotype. The chain carries TRBV7-9 and TRBJ2-3; TRBD2 aligns across 10 bases. There are 20 residues in the CDR3. In germline, CDR1 is SEHNR, CDR2 FQNEAQ (reference sequence). V lost 1 base and J lost 6; bases outside the gene matches: 19. The CDR3 nucleotides are TGTGCCAGCAGCTTAGTTGCTCTAGCGGGAGTTATAAGTCGATCCGATACGCAGTATTTT. Amino acids: CASSLVALAGVISRSDTQYF. The entire variable domain, with the rest obtained from reference TRBV7-9 and TRBJ2-3, is as follows: DTGVSQNPRHKITKRGQNVTFRCDPISEHNRLYWYRQTLGQGPEFLTYFQNEAQLEKSRLLSDRFSAERPKGSFSTLEIQRTEQGDSAMYLCASSLVALAGVISRSDTQYFGPGTRLTVL.

There are many counts of this clonotype. This chain joins TRBV10-2 and TRBJ2-1, with TRBD2 identical over 11 bases. This CDR3 spans 17 amino acids. Unmatched junction bases numbered 3, after V lost 2 bases and J lost 0 bases. Per germline, CDR1 WSHSY and CDR2 SAAADI. The CDR3 nucleotides are TGCGCCAGCAGTGAGCCTAGCGGGAGGAGCTCCTACAATGAGCAGTTCTTC. Its translation: CASSEPSGRSSYNEQFF.

Worth noting for this clonotype: A read error may be the cause here, since a much bigger clone is one base away. The V and J genes are TRBV29-1 and TRBJ2-1; 8 bases fit TRBD2. In germline, CDR1 is SQVTM, CDR2 ANQGSEA. V lost 4 bases and J lost 2; bases outside the gene matches: 1. This CDR3 region has 13 residues. The CDR3 spells CSVVLAAYNEQFF. As DNA, the CDR3 is TGCAGCGTTGTACTAGCGGCCTACAATGAGCAGTTCTTC.

There are many counts of this clonotype. The chain is built from TRBV6-1 and TRBJ1-1, with D tentatively TRBD1 (6 bases). Per germline, CDR1 MNHNS and CDR2 SASEGT. The CDR3 extends over 13 amino acids. V lost 6 bases and J lost 6, with 14 bases in between. The CDR3 DNA reads as TGTGCCAGCAGCTTATCGGGGGCGTCTGAAGCTTTCTTT. Amino acids: CASSLSGASEAFF.

This clonotype was recorded at least ten times. The rearrangement uses TRBV11-1 and TRBJ1-1, with 8 bases identical to TRBD1. The CDR3 contains 19 residues. The V gene's germline CDR1 is SGHAT and CDR2 FQDESV (reference sequence). Trimming removed 3 bases from V and 3 bases from J; junction bases left unmatched: 18. CDR3 bases: TGTGCCAGCAGCTTTTCTCCCGGGACAGGTCGTGAAATTTACACTGAAGCTTTCTTT. Translation: CASSFSPGTGREIYTEAFF.

This clonotype has ten or more counts. The genes are TRBV2 and TRBJ1-5; D remains unclear. With 2 bases removed from V and 3 bases from J, the gap between germline ends came to 8 bases. The CDR3 has 14 amino acids. From germline, CDR1 is SNHLY and CDR2 FYNNEI. CDR3 in DNA: TGTGCCAGCAGTGAACGCAGCAACAATCAGCCCCAGCATTTT. This encodes CASSERSNNQPQHF. Full variable domain (missing parts from reference TRBV2 and TRBJ1-5): EPEVTQTPSHQVTQMGQEVILRCVPISNHLYFYWYRQILGQKVEFLVSFYNNEISEKSEIFDDQFSVERPDGSNFTLKIRSTKLEDSAMYFCASSERSNNQPQHFGDGTRLSIL.

This clonotype was counted only a few times. The V and J genes are TRBV14 and TRBJ1-6; no firm D call. The length of the CDR3 is 14 residues. Trimming stripped 3 bases from V and 7 bases from J, with 10 bases between. CDR1 and CDR2 (germline): SGHDN, FVKESK. The CDR3: CASSHFGVNSPLHF. The CDR3 nucleotides are TGTGCCAGCAGCCATTTCGGGGTGAATTCACCCCTCCACTTT.

This clonotype was found many times. The V gene is TRBV28, the J gene TRBJ1-1; possible D gene TRBD1, 6 bases. The V end lost 2 bases, the J end lost 4 bases, and 8 bases lay between the germline ends. CDR1 MDHEN and CDR2 SYDVKM come from the germline V gene. CDR3 size: 13 residues. CDR3 protein: CASSLTGFTEAFF. The CDR3 region has the DNA TGTGCCAGCAGTTTAACAGGGTTCACTGAAGCTTTCTTT.

This clonotype was detected ten times or more. The chain recombines TRBV6-5 with TRBJ2-5, with D perhaps matching TRBD2 (6 bases). This CDR3 is 15 amino acids long. Germline values: CDR1 MNHEY, CDR2 SVGAGI. Trimming took off 0 bases at V and 7 bases at J, with 15 bases between the two ends. The CDR3 DNA reads as TGTGCCAGCAGTTACTCGAAAGGGAGGCCCGGGACCCAGTACTTC. Translating it yields CASSYSKGRPGTQYF.

This clonotype has a count of ten or more. The rearrangement uses TRBV29-1 and TRBJ1-1; D is possibly TRBD1 (5 bases). The germline V gene encodes CDR1 SQVTM and CDR2 ANQGSEA. The CDR3 runs to 14 residues. Deletions cut 5 bases from V and 1 base from J, with 14 bases between. CDR3 sequence: CSVRPGAGNTEAFF. As DNA, the CDR3 is TGCAGCGTTCGGCCCGGGGCAGGGAACACTGAAGCTTTCTTT. Combining the CDR3 with reference TRBV29-1 and TRBJ1-1 gives the whole variable domain SAVISQKPSRDICQRGTSLTIQCQVDSQVTMMFWYRQQPGQSLTLIATANQGSEATYESGFVIDKFPISRPNLTFSTLTVSNMSPEDSSIYLCSVRPGAGNTEAFFGQGTRLTVV.

CDR3 DNA: TGCGCCAGCAGCCAAGTAGGTGAGGGCATGGCTTTCTTT. Protein sequence: CASSQVGEGMAFF. J is TRBJ1-1 and V is TRBV4-1, with D unclear. The CDR3 has 13 residues. The germline V gene encodes CDR1 MGHRA and CDR2 YSYEKL. V lost 1 base, J lost 11 bases, and 14 bases lay in between.

The rearrangement joins TRBV9 to TRBJ2-7; tentative D call: TRBD2 (6 bases). The V gene lost 0 bases and the J gene lost 3 bases, with 16 bases spanning the gap. Per the germline V gene, CDR1 is SGDLS and CDR2 is YYNGEE. CDR3 length: 16 residues. The CDR3 sequence is CASSVGDGRGIYEQYF. CDR3 nucleotide sequence: TGTGCCAGCAGCGTAGGAGACGGGAGAGGTATCTACGAGCAGTACTTC.

As regards this clonotype: This could be a read error, since a much larger clone is one nucleotide away. The chain links TRBV10-3 to TRBJ2-2; tentatively, D is TRBD1 (5 bases). CDR3 length: 15 amino acids. Germline assignment: CDR1 ENHRY and CDR2 SYGVKD. This CDR3 is CVISATQEITGELFF. The CDR3 DNA is TGTGTCATCAGCGCTACACAGGAGATCACCGGGGAGCTGTTTTTT.

The V gene is TRBV4-1, the J gene TRBJ2-2, with TRBD1 identical over 7 bases. Losses at the gene ends were 1 base for V and 0 bases for J; bases not matched to a gene: 11. The CDR3 is made up of 19 amino acids. Germline lookup yields CDR1 MGHRA and CDR2 YSYEKL. CDR3 nucleotides: TGCGCCAGCAGCCAAGCCACCACCTTAGGGACAGCGAACACCGGGGAGCTGTTTTTT. Protein product: CASSQATTLGTANTGELFF.

Ten or more counts support this clonotype. This chain connects TRBV29-1 to TRBJ1-2; a weak D match, TRBD1 (5 bases). Trimming left V 1 base short and J 3 bases short, with 9 bases between. The germline V gene has CDR1 SQVTM and CDR2 ANQGSEA. This CDR3 region has 13 residues. In DNA, the CDR3 is TGCAGCGTTGAAGTGCTGACAGACTATGGCTACACCTTC. This codes for CSVEVLTDYGYTF.

There are a few counts of this clonotype. The chain is built from TRBV20-1 and TRBJ1-5; D remains ambiguous. The ends were cut back, 2 bases at V and 7 bases at J, with 15 bases in the middle. The germline V gene encodes CDR1 DFQATT and CDR2 SNEGSKA (reference sequence). The CDR3 has 14 amino acids. CDR3 residues: CSARLAQVEQPQHF. The CDR3 nucleotides read TGCAGTGCTAGACTGGCCCAGGTGGAGCAGCCCCAGCATTTT.

The chain combines TRBV6-1 with TRBJ1-4; D is unresolved. Trimming took 6 bases from V and 3 from J, leaving 11 bases between them. The CDR3 has 14 amino acids. Germline CDR1 and CDR2: MNHNS and SASEGT. The CDR3 protein is CASRGLKANEKLFF. The DNA of the CDR3 is TGTGCCAGCAGGGGATTGAAGGCTAATGAAAAACTGTTTTTT.

The chain employs TRBV20-1 and TRBJ2-1; no clear D. This CDR3 region has 14 residues. The V gene lost 0 bases and the J gene lost 2 bases, with 8 bases spanning the gap. The V gene's germline CDR1 is DFQATT and CDR2 SNEGSKA (reference sequence). CDR3 sequence (DNA): TGCAGTGCTAGAGATTACGGCCCCTACAATGAGCAGTTCTTC. Its translation: CSARDYGPYNEQFF.

This clonotype was seen ten or more times. The genes are TRBV6-1 and TRBJ2-3; a possible D gene is TRBD1 (5 bases). With 3 bases removed from V and 3 bases from J, the gap between germline ends came to 7 bases. The CDR3 spans 13 residues. The V gene's germline CDR1 is MNHNS and CDR2 SASEGT. CDR3 protein: CASSEPGTDTQYF. Here the CDR3 DNA reads TGTGCCAGCAGTGAGCCAGGGACAGATACGCAGTATTTT.

This clonotype was detected ten times or more. This chain links TRBV6-5 with TRBJ2-1; 13 nucleotides agree with TRBD2. The CDR3 covers 16 residues. Germline V gene sequence: CDR1 MNHEY, CDR2 SVGAGI. J lost 7 bases, V lost 2 bases, and 5 bases had no gene match. The CDR3 DNA reads TGTGCCAGCAGTTACGGACTAGCGGGGGTGTTGAATGAGCAGTTCTTC. Residues: CASSYGLAGVLNEQFF.

This clonotype was counted at least ten times. V gene TRBV20-1 combines with J gene TRBJ1-1, with D possibly being TRBD1 (6 bases). The CDR3 sequence is 14 residues long. Deletions cut 8 bases from V and 1 base from J, with 17 bases between. Germline V gives CDR1 DFQATT, CDR2 SNEGSKA (reference sequence). CDR3 protein: CSSPGGASNTEAFF. The CDR3 bases are TGCAGTTCCCCCGGGGGCGCATCGAACACTGAAGCTTTCTTT.

The table lists this clonotype with a few counts. The rearrangement links TRBV28 to TRBJ1-5, with D possibly matching TRBD1 (6 bases). The CDR3 covers 16 residues. CDR1 and CDR2 (germline): MDHEN, SYDVKM. With 4 bases removed from V and 4 bases from J, the gap between germline ends came to 17 bases. The CDR3: CASSSEDRPINQPQHF. The CDR3 bases are TGTGCCAGCAGTTCCGAAGACAGGCCCATAAATCAGCCCCAGCATTTT.